This T cell receptor beta chain comes out of a study of CD8+ T cells in alopecia areata. General study findings and limits: Scalp repertoires also include resident alphabeta T cells from normal skin. Patients shared TCRs less clearly than mice did, possibly owing to HLA. For lesional scalp, especially alopecia totalis/universalis, clonality was higher than in normal scalp.

Cell sorting was applied to PBMCs, and CD4+ and CD8+ T cells were collected. Germline V gene lookup returns CDR1 SGDLS and CDR2 YYNGEE. Trimming left V 6 bases short and J 2 bases short, with 11 bases between. The CDR3 has 13 residues. In the case of this clone: Its antigen is as yet unknown.

Reverse transcription of extracted RNA yielded cDNA, which provided the sequencing template. The data were produced by immunoSEQ multiplex PCR, yet TCRdb's version contains in-frame clones alone and is incomplete. In the table there are 200,000 or so clones, roughly 56% of which are singletons. This TCR was recovered from a human donor in good health. Sample: CD8+ T cells sorted from blood. V usage is TRBV9 and J usage is TRBJ1-1; TRBD1 might be the D (6 bases). The CDR3 DNA is TGTGCCAGCAACAAGGGGGGTAACACTGAAGCTTTCTTT. Its translation is CASNKGGNTEAFF.